Below are 15 T cell receptor beta chains sequenced from a single sample in a study of shared clonotypes between healthy human individuals. Sequenced by immunoSEQ multiplex PCR; TCRdb stores in-frame clones only, minus some. The profile shows fewer than 1.6 million clones, just under 99% of them singletons. Sequencing was performed on naive CD4+ T cells sorted from blood. Regarding subset: CD45RA+ positively selected. The source is a young man in good health.

The chain joins TRBV7-9 to TRBJ2-2; D is unclear. This CDR3 has 13 residues. Germline CDR1 is SEHNR and CDR2 is FQNEAQ (reference sequence). V was trimmed by 2 bases and J by 6 bases, leaving 7 bases between them. CDR3 coding DNA: TGTGCCAGCAGCTTAATGGACCCCGGGGAGCTGTTTTTT. Protein: CASSLMDPGELFF.

Here the CDR3 reads CASSRRTGSVTNQPQHF. CDR3 coding DNA: TGTGCCAGTAGTAGAAGGACAGGGTCGGTAACTAATCAGCCCCAGCATTTT. The chain is built from TRBV19 and TRBJ1-5; 8 bases are a match to TRBD1. The CDR3 contains 17 residues. V lost 4 bases, J lost 4 bases, and 12 bases stayed unmatched. Per the germline V gene, CDR1 is LNHDA and CDR2 is SQIVND (reference sequence).

The J gene is TRBJ2-7, the V gene TRBV10-1; D possibly uses TRBD1 or TRBD2 (5 bases each). This CDR3 contains 14 residues. Trimming pared 2 bases from V and 6 bases from J, leaving 14 bases between. Looked up from germline, CDR1 is WNHNN and CDR2 is SYGVQD (reference sequence). The CDR3 nucleotides are TGCGCCAGCAGTGAGGTTTCAGCTGGGGGCGAGCAGTACTTC. Protein sequence: CASSEVSAGGEQYF.

The chain recombines TRBV7-2 with TRBJ1-2; 9 nucleotides match TRBD1. CDR3 length: 16 residues. J gave up 0 bases and V 4 bases, and 6 bases lay outside the gene matches. CDR1 is SGHTA and CDR2 is FQGNSA in the germline V gene. The CDR3: CASSSGQGRANYGYTF. The CDR3 nucleotides are TGTGCCAGCAGCTCCGGACAGGGGAGAGCTAACTATGGCTACACCTTC.

The chain uses TRBV6-5 and TRBJ2-7; either TRBD1 or TRBD2 may supply D (5 bases each). V lost 6 bases and J 0 bases, leaving 12 bases between the germline ends. In germline, CDR1 is MNHEY, CDR2 SVGAGI. The CDR3 sequence is 14 residues long. CDR3 in DNA: TGTGCCAGCAGGCCCGCCGGGACCTCCTACGAGCAGTACTTC. The encoded protein is CASRPAGTSYEQYF.

The genes are TRBV7-2 and TRBJ1-2, with D possibly TRBD1 on 6 matching bases. V lost 1 base, J lost 4 bases, and 13 bases lay in between. The CDR3 consists of 15 residues. The V gene's germline CDR1 is SGHTA and CDR2 FQGNSA. The CDR3 loop is CASSLGLTGFYGYTF. CDR3 nucleotide sequence: TGTGCCAGCAGCTTAGGTTTGACAGGATTCTATGGCTACACCTTC.

The J gene is TRBJ2-6, the V gene TRBV21-1; TRBD2, the D gene given by the table, was not confirmed from the DNA. TRBV21-1 has pseudogene status. The length of the CDR3 is 16 residues. CDR3 loop: CASSKGLSSGANVLTF. The CDR3 nucleotides read TGTGCCAGCAGCAAAGGGTTGAGCTCTGGGGCCAACGTCCTGACTTTC.

V and J are TRBV7-2 and TRBJ1-3, with 7 bases that match TRBD1. The CDR3 spans 17 residues. The germline V gene has CDR1 SGHTA and CDR2 FQGNSA. V gave up 5 bases and J gave up 2 bases; unmatched junction bases: 12. CDR3: CASSENRGGFAGNTIYF. CDR3 nucleotides: TGTGCCAGCAGCGAAAACAGGGGTGGCTTCGCTGGAAACACCATATATTTT.

This chain joins TRBV19 and TRBJ2-3; 13 bases agree with TRBD2. CDR1 LNHDA and CDR2 SQIVND come from the germline V gene (reference sequence). CDR3 length equals 15 residues. With 9 bases clipped from V and 2 bases from J, the junction kept 5 bases outside the gene matches. In DNA, the CDR3 is TGTGCCAGCCGGACTAGCGGGGGACTCACAGATACGCAGTATTTT. This gives the protein CASRTSGGLTDTQYF.

The genes are TRBV6-1 and TRBJ1-5; the D gene is possibly TRBD1 (5 bases). V was pared by 4 bases and J by 0 bases, with 10 bases between. The CDR3 covers 15 residues. Germline CDR1 and CDR2: MNHNS and SASEGT. CDR3 coding DNA: TGTGCCAGCAGTGCCCCGGGGGGTAGCAATCAGCCCCAGCATTTT. This gives the protein CASSAPGGSNQPQHF.

This chain connects TRBV7-2 to TRBJ2-7; 8 nucleotides agree with TRBD2. Per the germline V gene, CDR1 is SGHTA and CDR2 is FQGNSA. With 3 bases clipped from V and 5 bases from J, the junction kept 6 bases outside the gene matches. This CDR3 is 14 amino acids long. The CDR3 is CASSFRREAHEQYF. The DNA for the CDR3 is TGTGCCAGCAGCTTTCGGCGGGAGGCCCACGAGCAGTACTTC. Using reference TRBV7-2 and TRBJ2-7 for the parts outside the CDR3, the full variable domain is GAGVSQSPSNKVTEKGKDVELRCDPISGHTALYWYRQSLGQGLEFLIYFQGNSAPDKSGLPSDRFSAERTGGSVSTLTIQRTQQEDSAVYLCASSFRREAHEQYFGPGTRLTVT.

This clone is a singleton in its sample. The chain carries TRBV10-3 and TRBJ2-5; the D gene is possibly TRBD2 (6 bases). Per the germline V gene, CDR1 is ENHRY and CDR2 is SYGVKD. V was shortened by 0 bases and J by 1 base, with 12 bases between the two germline ends. CDR3 length equals 16 residues. CDR3 nucleotides: TGTGCCATCAGTGAGTCCCTAGAGGGAGGCCAAGAGACCCAGTACTTC. It translates to CAISESLEGGQETQYF.

The CDR3 DNA reads as TGTGCCAGCTCAGGACAGGGGGCACTTAACTATGGCTACACCTTC. Protein: CASSGQGALNYGYTF. V and J are TRBV18 and TRBJ1-2; 11 positions match TRBD1. CDR3 length: 15 amino acids. Looked up from germline, CDR1 is KGHSH and CDR2 is LQKENI. The V gene end was trimmed by 5 bases and the J gene end by 1 base; junction bases not matched to a gene: 3.

The chain combines TRBV19 with TRBJ1-1; D might be TRBD1 (6 bases). The CDR3 is 15 amino acids. V was shortened by 7 bases and J by 0 bases, with 15 bases between the two germline ends. Germline values: CDR1 LNHDA, CDR2 SQIVND (reference sequence). CDR3 coding DNA: TGTGCCAGTACCTTATTCCAGGGGATGAACACTGAAGCTTTCTTT. Residues: CASTLFQGMNTEAFF.

V usage is TRBV14 and J usage is TRBJ2-1, with D perhaps TRBD1 or TRBD2 (5 bases each). The germline CDR1 and CDR2 sequences are SGHDN and FVKESK. The V end was cut by 1 base, the J end by 12 bases, with 13 bases between. The CDR3 is 13 amino acids. As DNA, the CDR3 is TGTGCCAGCAGCCAAGTACTAGGGGCTGGGCAGTTCTTC. Translation gives CASSQVLGAGQFF.